Listed below are T cell receptor beta chains from one sample, sequenced in a study of identifying expanded T cells in peripheral blood. Assay used: immunoSEQ multiplex PCR; TCRdb lists only in-frame clones, some missing. Of around 100,000 clones listed, around 90% are singletons. Sequencing used blood. These receptors all come from a person aged 18 to 69 in good health. The conserved cysteine and the conserved F or W are not part of the CDR3 here. D genes are given only for firm matches.

TRBD1 TRBV27 ASSLNYPGQGSGTQY
. TRBV9 ASSVEGRAKYKSLH
TRBD2 TRBV5-6 ASSFGAGGRNTQY
TRBD1 TRBV5-1 ASSLGQGRDTQY
. TRBV4-1 ASSQGPMNTGELF
TRBD1 TRBV5-8 ASSFDRGGYGYT
. TRBV5-6 ASSLAQGPNYGYT
. TRBV15 ATSRDRVQETQY
TRBD1 TRBV5-6 ASSLFTGDNYGYT
. TRBV19 ASSIPGSPLH
TRBD1 TRBV7-2 ASSSQGQGLPLH
. TRBV19 ASTPGGTPLNEKLF
TRBD2 TRBV27 ASSFHPDIARGTSYEQY
. TRBV7-2 ASSSKWGGATQY
. TRBV4-3 ASSPGKFLETQY
. TRBV5-1 ASSLGGDADQAF
TRBD2 TRBV13 ASSLPSGGAIDNEQF
. TRBV19 ASSFSLHSGDEAF
. TRBV11-3 ASSLIRRREDYYGYT
. TRBV5-5 ASSWEGRYPYGYT
. TRBV10-3 AIRAVGAGGEAF
. TRBV28 ASRDRTSYEQY